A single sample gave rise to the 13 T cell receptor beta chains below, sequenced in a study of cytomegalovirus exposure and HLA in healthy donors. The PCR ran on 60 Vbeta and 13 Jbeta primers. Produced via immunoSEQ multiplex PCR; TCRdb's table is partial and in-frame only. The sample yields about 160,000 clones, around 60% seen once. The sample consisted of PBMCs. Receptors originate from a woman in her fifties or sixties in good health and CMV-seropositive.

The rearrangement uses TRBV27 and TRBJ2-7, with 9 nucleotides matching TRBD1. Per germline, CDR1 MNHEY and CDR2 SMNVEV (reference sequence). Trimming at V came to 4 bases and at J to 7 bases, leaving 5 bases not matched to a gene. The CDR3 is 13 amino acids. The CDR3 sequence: CASSSGTGFEQYF. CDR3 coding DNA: TGTGCCAGCAGTTCCGGGACAGGGTTTGAGCAGTACTTC.

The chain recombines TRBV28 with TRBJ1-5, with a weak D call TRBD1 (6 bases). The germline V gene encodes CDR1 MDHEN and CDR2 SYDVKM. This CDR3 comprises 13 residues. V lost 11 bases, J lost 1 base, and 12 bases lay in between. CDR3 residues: CAGGAISNQPQHF. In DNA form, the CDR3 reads TGTGCCGGGGGCGCAATCAGCAATCAGCCCCAGCATTTT. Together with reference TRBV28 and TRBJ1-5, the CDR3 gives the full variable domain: DVKVTQSSRYLVKRTGEKVFLECVQDMDHENMFWYRQDPGLGLRLIYFSYDVKMKEKGDIPEGYSVSREKKERFSLILESASTNQTSMYLCAGGAISNQPQHFGDGTRLSIL.

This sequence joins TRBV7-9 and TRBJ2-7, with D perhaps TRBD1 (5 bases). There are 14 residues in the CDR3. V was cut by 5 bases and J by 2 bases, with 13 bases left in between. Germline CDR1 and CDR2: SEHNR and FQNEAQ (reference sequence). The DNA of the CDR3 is TGTGCCAGCAGCCCTGACAGAGATCCCTACGAGCAGTACTTC. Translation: CASSPDRDPYEQYF. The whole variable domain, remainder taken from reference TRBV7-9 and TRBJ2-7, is DTGVSQNPRHKITKRGQNVTFRCDPISEHNRLYWYRQTLGQGPEFLTYFQNEAQLEKSRLLSDRFSAERPKGSFSTLEIQRTEQGDSAMYLCASSPDRDPYEQYFGPGTRLTVT.

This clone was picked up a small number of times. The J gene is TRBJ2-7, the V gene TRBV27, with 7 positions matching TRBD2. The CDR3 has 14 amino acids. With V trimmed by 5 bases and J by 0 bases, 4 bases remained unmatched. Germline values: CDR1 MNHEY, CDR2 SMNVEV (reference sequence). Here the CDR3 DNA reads TGTGCCAGCAGTACTAGCGTAAACTCCTACGAGCAGTACTTC. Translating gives CASSTSVNSYEQYF.

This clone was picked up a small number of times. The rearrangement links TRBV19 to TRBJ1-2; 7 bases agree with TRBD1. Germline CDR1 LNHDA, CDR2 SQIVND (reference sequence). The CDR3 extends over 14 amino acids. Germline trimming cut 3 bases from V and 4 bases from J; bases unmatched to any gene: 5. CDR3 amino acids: CASSIDRDLYGYTF. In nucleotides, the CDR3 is TGTGCCAGTAGTATCGACAGGGACCTCTATGGCTACACCTTC.

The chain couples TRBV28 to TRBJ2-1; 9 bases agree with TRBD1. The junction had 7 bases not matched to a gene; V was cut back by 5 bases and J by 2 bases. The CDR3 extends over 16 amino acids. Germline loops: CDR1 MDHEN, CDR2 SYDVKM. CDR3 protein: CASSPTGGRTYNEQFF. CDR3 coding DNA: TGTGCCAGCAGTCCAACAGGGGGCAGGACCTACAATGAGCAGTTCTTC. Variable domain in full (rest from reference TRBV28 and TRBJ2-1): DVKVTQSSRYLVKRTGEKVFLECVQDMDHENMFWYRQDPGLGLRLIYFSYDVKMKEKGDIPEGYSVSREKKERFSLILESASTNQTSMYLCASSPTGGRTYNEQFFGPGTRLTVL.

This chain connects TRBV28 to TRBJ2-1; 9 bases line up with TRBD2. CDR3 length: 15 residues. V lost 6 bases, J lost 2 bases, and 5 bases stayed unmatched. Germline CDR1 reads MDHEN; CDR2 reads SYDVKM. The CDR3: CASRVSGRPYNEQFF. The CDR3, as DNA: TGTGCCAGCAGGGTTAGCGGGAGACCCTACAATGAGCAGTTCTTC.

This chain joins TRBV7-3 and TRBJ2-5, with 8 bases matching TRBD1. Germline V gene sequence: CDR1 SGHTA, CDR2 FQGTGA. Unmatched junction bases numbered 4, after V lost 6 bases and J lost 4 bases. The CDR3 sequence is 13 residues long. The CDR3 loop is CASSPGQGETQYF. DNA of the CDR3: TGTGCCAGCAGTCCCGGACAGGGAGAGACCCAGTACTTC.

CDR3 bases: TGTGCCAGCAGTCTAACACTAGCCTCTGAGCAGTTCTTC. This translates into CASSLTLASEQFF. This chain uses TRBV28 with TRBJ2-1; TRBD2 might be the D (6 bases). CDR1 and CDR2 (germline): MDHEN, SYDVKM. With 5 bases removed from V and 9 bases from J, the gap between germline ends came to 14 bases. The CDR3 is 13 amino acids.

The CDR3 loop reads CASSLDSSGTGELFF. DNA of the CDR3: TGTGCCAGCAGCTTAGATTCTAGCGGGACCGGGGAGCTGTTTTTT. The J gene is TRBJ2-2, the V gene TRBV7-2; 8 bases align to TRBD2. CDR3 length: 15 amino acids. Germline loops: CDR1 SGHTA, CDR2 FQGNSA. J was trimmed by 5 bases and V by 1 base; bases with no gene match: 3.

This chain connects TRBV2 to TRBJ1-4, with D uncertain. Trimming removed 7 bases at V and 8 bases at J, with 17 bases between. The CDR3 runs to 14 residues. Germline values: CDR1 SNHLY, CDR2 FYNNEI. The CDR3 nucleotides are TGTGCCAGCATGAGTCGCCCTGCGTCGGAAAAACTGTTTTTT. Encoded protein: CASMSRPASEKLFF.

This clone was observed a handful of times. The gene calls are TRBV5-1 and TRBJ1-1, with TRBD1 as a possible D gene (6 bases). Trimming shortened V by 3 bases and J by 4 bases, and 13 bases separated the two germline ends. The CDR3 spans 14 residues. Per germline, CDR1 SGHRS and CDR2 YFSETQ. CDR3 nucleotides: TGCGCCAGCAGCTCCACAGGGATTAGCACTGAAGCTTTCTTT. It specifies CASSSTGISTEAFF. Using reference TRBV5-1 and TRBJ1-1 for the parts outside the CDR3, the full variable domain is KAGVTQTPRYLIKTRGQQVTLSCSPISGHRSVSWYQQTPGQGLQFLFEYFSETQRNKGNFPGRFSGRQFSNSRSEMNVSTLELGDSALYLCASSSTGISTEAFFGQGTRLTVV.

The CDR3 protein is CASSLAYYEQYF. DNA for the CDR3: TGTGCCAGCAGCTTAGCCTATTACGAGCAGTACTTC. The chain links TRBV7-9 to TRBJ2-5; no definite D call. The J call may be in error: the DNA end matches TRBJ2-7 better. Germline assignment: CDR1 SEHNR and CDR2 FQNEAQ (reference sequence). CDR3 length: 12 amino acids.